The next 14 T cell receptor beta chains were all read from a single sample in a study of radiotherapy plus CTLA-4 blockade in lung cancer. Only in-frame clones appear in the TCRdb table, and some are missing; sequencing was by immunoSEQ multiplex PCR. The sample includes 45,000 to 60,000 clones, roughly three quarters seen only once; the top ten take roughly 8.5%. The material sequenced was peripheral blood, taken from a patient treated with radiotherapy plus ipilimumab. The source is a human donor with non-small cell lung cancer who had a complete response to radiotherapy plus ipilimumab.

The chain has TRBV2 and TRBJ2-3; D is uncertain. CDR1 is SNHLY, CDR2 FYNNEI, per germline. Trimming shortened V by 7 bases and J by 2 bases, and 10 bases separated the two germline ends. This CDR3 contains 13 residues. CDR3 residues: CASKRLSTDTQYF. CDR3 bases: TGTGCCAGCAAGCGTCTGTCCACAGATACGCAGTATTTT.

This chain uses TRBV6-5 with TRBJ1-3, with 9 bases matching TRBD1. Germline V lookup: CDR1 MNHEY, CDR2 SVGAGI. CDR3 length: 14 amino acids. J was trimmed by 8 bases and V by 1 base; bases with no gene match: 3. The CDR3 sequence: CASSYLGQGHTIYF. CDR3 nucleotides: TGTGCCAGCAGTTACTTGGGACAGGGCCACACCATATATTTT.

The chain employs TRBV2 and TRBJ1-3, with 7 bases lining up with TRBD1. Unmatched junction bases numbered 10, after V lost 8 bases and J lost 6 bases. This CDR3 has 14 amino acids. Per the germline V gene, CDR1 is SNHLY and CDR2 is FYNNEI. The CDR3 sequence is CASLRGQTENTIYF. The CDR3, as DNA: TGTGCCAGCCTAAGGGGGCAGACAGAAAACACCATATATTTT.

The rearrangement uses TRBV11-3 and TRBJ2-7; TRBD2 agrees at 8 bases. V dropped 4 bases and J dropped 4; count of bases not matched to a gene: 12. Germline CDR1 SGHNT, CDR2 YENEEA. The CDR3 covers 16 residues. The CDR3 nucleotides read TGTGCCAGCAGCTGGGATAGCGGGGTTCACCCTTACGAGCAGTACGTC. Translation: CASSWDSGVHPYEQYV.

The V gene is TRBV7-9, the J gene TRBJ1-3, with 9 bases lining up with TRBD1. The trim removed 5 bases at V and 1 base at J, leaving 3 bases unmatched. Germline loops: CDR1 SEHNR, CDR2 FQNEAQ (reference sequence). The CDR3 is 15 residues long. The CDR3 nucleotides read TGTGCCAGCAGCCCCGACAGGGGGTCTGGAAACACCATATATTTT. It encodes CASSPDRGSGNTIYF.

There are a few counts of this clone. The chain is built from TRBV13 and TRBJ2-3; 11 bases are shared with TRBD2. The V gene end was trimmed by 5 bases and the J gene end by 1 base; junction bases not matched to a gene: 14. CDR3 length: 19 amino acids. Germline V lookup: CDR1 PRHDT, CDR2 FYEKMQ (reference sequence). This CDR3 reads CASSPTWGLAVSGTDTQYF. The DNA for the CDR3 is TGTGCCAGCAGCCCCACGTGGGGACTAGCGGTTTCGGGCACAGATACGCAGTATTTT. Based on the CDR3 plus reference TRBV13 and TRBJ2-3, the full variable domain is AAGVIQSPRHLIKEKRETATLKCYPIPRHDTVYWYQQGPGQDPQFLISFYEKMQSDKGSIPDRFSAQQFSDYHSELNMSSLELGDSALYFCASSPTWGLAVSGTDTQYFGPGTRLTVL.

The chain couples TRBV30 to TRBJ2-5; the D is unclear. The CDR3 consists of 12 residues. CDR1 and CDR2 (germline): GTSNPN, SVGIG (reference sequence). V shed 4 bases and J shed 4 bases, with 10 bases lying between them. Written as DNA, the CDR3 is TGTGCCTGGACGGCTAGTAGAGAGACCCAGTACTTC. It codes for CAWTASRETQYF.

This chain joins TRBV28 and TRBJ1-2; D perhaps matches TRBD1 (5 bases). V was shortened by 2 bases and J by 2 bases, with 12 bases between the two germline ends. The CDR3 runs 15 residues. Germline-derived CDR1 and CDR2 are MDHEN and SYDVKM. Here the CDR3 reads CASSLRPGGNYGYTF. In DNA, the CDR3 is TGTGCCAGCAGTTTACGACCCGGGGGAAACTATGGCTACACCTTC.

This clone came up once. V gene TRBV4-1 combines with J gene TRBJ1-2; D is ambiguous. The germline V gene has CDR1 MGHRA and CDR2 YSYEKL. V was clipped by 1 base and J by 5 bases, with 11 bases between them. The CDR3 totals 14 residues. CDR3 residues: CASSQGRQEYGYTF. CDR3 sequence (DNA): TGCGCCAGCAGCCAAGGGAGGCAGGAATATGGCTACACCTTC.

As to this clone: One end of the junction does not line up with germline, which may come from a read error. CDR3: CASSPGLVLGTDTQYF. CDR3 nucleotide sequence: TGTGCTAGCAGCCCAGGACTAGTCTTGGGCACAGATACGCAGTATTTT. The V call is TRBV7-7, the J call TRBJ2-3; 7 positions match TRBD2. The CDR3 runs 16 residues. CDR1 and CDR2 from the germline V gene are SSHAT and FNYEAQ (reference sequence).

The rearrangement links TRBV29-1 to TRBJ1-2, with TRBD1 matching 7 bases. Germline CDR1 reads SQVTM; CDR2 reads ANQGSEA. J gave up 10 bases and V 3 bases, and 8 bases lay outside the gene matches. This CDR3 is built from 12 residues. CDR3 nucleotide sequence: TGCAGCGTTGAGGAGGGGGCGCCCCTCTACACCTTC. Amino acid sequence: CSVEEGAPLYTF.

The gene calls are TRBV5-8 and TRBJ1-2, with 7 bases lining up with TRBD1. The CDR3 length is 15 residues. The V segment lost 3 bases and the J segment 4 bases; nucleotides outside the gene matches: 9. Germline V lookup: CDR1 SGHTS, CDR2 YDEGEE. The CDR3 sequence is CASSSMGQSLYGYTF. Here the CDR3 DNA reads TGTGCCAGCAGCTCAATGGGACAGAGCCTCTATGGCTACACCTTC.

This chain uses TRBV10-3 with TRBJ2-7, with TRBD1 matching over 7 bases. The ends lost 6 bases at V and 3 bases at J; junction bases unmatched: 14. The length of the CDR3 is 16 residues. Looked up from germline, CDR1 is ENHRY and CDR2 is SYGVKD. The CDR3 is CAISAASDHRGYEQYV. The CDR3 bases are TGTGCCATCAGCGCCGCCTCCGACCACAGGGGCTACGAGCAGTACGTC.

In nucleotides, the CDR3 is TGTGCCAGCAGTGGACAGGGGGGTCACACTGAAGCTTTCTTT. Amino acids: CASSGQGGHTEAFF. The chain is built from TRBV2 and TRBJ1-1; 9 nucleotides line up with TRBD1. Germline V gives CDR1 SNHLY, CDR2 FYNNEI. The CDR3 contains 14 residues. V lost 4 bases and J lost 3; bases outside the gene matches: 3. The whole variable domain, remainder taken from reference TRBV2 and TRBJ1-1, is EPEVTQTPSHQVTQMGQEVILRCVPISNHLYFYWYRQILGQKVEFLVSFYNNEISEKSEIFDDQFSVERPDGSNFTLKIRSTKLEDSAMYFCASSGQGGHTEAFFGQGTRLTVV.